Below, 15 T cell receptor beta chains from the same sample are listed, as sequenced in a study of metastatic and nonmetastatic thyroid tumors. Using MiXCR, TCRdb reanalyzed the PCR reads. The table shows about 85,000 clones, with 8.6% occurring only once. Thyroid surgery took place with no prior treatment in any patient. Sequences were obtained from blood. These receptors originate from a female donor with papillary thyroid cancer or a benign thyroid nodule (not recorded which). Some clones in this sample may be carry-over from other donors' samples.

This clone came up many times. This rearrangement joins TRBV6-1 to TRBJ2-7, with TRBD2 as a possible D gene (5 bases). Looked up from germline, CDR1 is MNHNS and CDR2 is SASEGT. The CDR3 runs to 15 residues. The germline V and J ends were trimmed by 6 bases and 1 base, with 16 bases remaining between them. DNA for the CDR3: TGTGCCAGCAGGGAAACTCATACGGGGTCCTACGAGCAGTACTTC. Its translation: CASRETHTGSYEQYF.

This clone was detected ten times or more. The V and J genes are TRBV12-5 and TRBJ1-5; 9 positions agree with TRBD1. With 5 bases clipped from V and 6 bases from J, the junction kept 2 bases outside the gene matches. CDR3 length: 13 amino acids. The germline V gene has CDR1 LGHNT and CDR2 FRNRAP. The CDR3 region is CASGTGGGQPQHF. In DNA, the CDR3 is TGTGCTAGTGGTACAGGGGGCGGTCAGCCCCAGCATTTT. Filled out from reference TRBV12-5 and TRBJ1-5, the complete variable domain reads DARVTQTPRHKVTEMGQEVTMRCQPILGHNTVFWYRQTMMQGLELLAYFRNRAPLDDSGMPKDRFSAEMPDATLATLKIQPSEPRDSAVYFCASGTGGGQPQHFGDGTRLSIL.

This clone has at least ten counts. The chain employs TRBV6-4 and TRBJ2-3; 12 nucleotides align to TRBD2. Germline V CDR1 and CDR2: MRHNA, SNTAGT. The CDR3 runs to 16 residues. After removal of 3 bases from V and 7 bases from J, the junction contained 8 bases not matched to a gene. In DNA form, the CDR3 reads TGTGCCAGCAGTGATAGGACTAGCGGGGAAGGAAATACGCAGTATTTT. It codes for CASSDRTSGEGNTQYF.

This clone has just a few counts. The chain carries TRBV3-1 and TRBJ2-1; TRBD1 matches 10 bases. The CDR3 runs to 15 residues. The germline V gene encodes CDR1 LGHDT and CDR2 YNNKEL (reference sequence). The junction had 6 bases not matched to a gene; V was cut back by 4 bases and J by 6 bases. The CDR3 DNA reads TGTGCCAGCAGCCCGCCCGGGACAGGGGCCAATGAGCAGTTCTTC. Protein product: CASSPPGTGANEQFF.

This clone was counted ten times or more. The rearrangement uses TRBV6-1 and TRBJ2-5, with D perhaps TRBD2 (5 bases). CDR1 is MNHNS and CDR2 is SASEGT in the germline V gene. This CDR3 region has 16 residues. V was trimmed by 5 bases and J by 5 bases, leaving 21 bases between them. This CDR3 reads CASSTARARDYETQYF. The CDR3 nucleotides read TGTGCCAGCAGTACCGCGAGGGCCCGGGATTACGAGACCCAGTACTTC.

This clone was recorded many times. The DNA of the CDR3 is TGCGCCAGCAGCCTCTCCTCGAACACTGAAGCTTTCTTT. It translates to CASSLSSNTEAFF. The chain links TRBV4-1 to TRBJ1-1; the D is unclear. The CDR3 is 13 amino acids. Looked up from germline, CDR1 is MGHRA and CDR2 is YSYEKL. V was shortened by 4 bases and J by 1 base, with 7 bases between the two germline ends.

This clone appeared many times. V usage is TRBV3-1 and J usage is TRBJ1-2, with TRBD1 identical over 7 bases. In germline, CDR1 is LGHDT, CDR2 YNNKEL (reference sequence). The CDR3 contains 13 residues. After removal of 2 bases from V and 8 bases from J, the junction contained 5 bases not matched to a gene. The DNA of the CDR3 is TGTGCCAGCAGCCAAACGACAGGGCGGGGCTACACCTTC. Amino acid sequence: CASSQTTGRGYTF.

This clone was recorded at least ten times. CDR3 residues: CASSQAGGDKYF. CDR3 nucleotide sequence: TGTGCCAGCAGCCAGGCGGGGGGGGACAAGTACTTC. The chain is built from TRBV3-1 and TRBJ2-7; 9 positions match TRBD2. The germline gives CDR1 LGHDT, CDR2 YNNKEL (reference sequence). This CDR3 contains 12 residues. Germline trimming cut 3 bases from V and 11 bases from J; bases unmatched to any gene: 5.

This clone was detected ten times or more. The chain is built from TRBV6-1 and TRBJ2-7; 9 bases line up with TRBD1. The trim removed 4 bases at V and 5 bases at J, leaving 6 bases unmatched. The CDR3 spans 14 residues. The V gene's germline CDR1 is MNHNS and CDR2 SASEGT. CDR3 sequence (DNA): TGTGCCAGCAGTGGGGGGGGGGACAGGGACGAGCAGTACTTC. Protein product: CASSGGGDRDEQYF.

The sample holds many counts of this clone. The V and J genes are TRBV12-3 or TRBV12-4 and TRBJ1-5, with no clear D. The CDR3 runs 15 residues. The germline V and J ends were trimmed by 3 bases and 2 bases, with 11 bases remaining between them. The CDR3 region is CASSLDSAGNQPQHF. The CDR3 nucleotides read TGTGCCAGCAGTTTGGATTCCGCGGGCAATCAGCCCCAGCATTTT.

This clone was seen at least ten times. Just one base apart from a much larger clone, this may be a read error. The chain is built from TRBV6-4 and TRBJ2-2, with D unclear. Germline V gene lookup returns CDR1 MRHNA and CDR2 SNTAGT. CDR3 length equals 14 residues. For the CDR3, the DNA is TGTGCCAGCCAGATGGAGTCGTACACCGAGGAGCTGTTTTTT. Encoded protein: CASQMESYTEELFF.

This clone was counted ten times or more. The V gene is TRBV28, the J gene TRBJ2-7; 7 positions agree with TRBD1. Germline CDR1 reads MDHEN; CDR2 reads SYDVKM. With V trimmed by 9 bases and J by 0 bases, 8 bases remained unmatched. This CDR3 is 14 amino acids long. The CDR3 nucleotides read TGTGCCAGTAGATTGACAGGGAGCTCCTACGAGCAGTACTTC. Translation gives CASRLTGSSYEQYF.

The sample holds many counts of this clone. The chain couples TRBV20-1 to TRBJ1-1; a possible D gene is TRBD1 (5 bases). The V end was cut by 5 bases, the J end by 7 bases, with 17 bases between. CDR3 length: 13 residues. Germline CDR1 DFQATT, CDR2 SNEGSKA (reference sequence). CDR3 DNA sequence: TGCAGTGCTCGATCCGGGACGACGCTTGAAGCTTTCTTT. Translating it yields CSARSGTTLEAFF.

This clone was seen only a few times. Sequence at one end of the junction differs from germline and may be a read error. V gene TRBV25-1 combines with J gene TRBJ2-5; D possibly corresponds to TRBD2 (5 bases). CDR3 length equals 15 residues. Germline assignment: CDR1 MGHDK and CDR2 SYGVNS. The CDR3 sequence: CASIELGSRQETRYF. In DNA form, the CDR3 reads TGTGCCAGCATTGAATTGGGGAGTCGGCAAGAGACCCGGTACTTC.

This clone was counted ten times or more. V and J are TRBV28 and TRBJ1-4; TRBD1 might be the D (5 bases). CDR1 is MDHEN, CDR2 SYDVKM, per germline. Trimming took 2 bases from V and 8 from J, leaving 18 bases between them. This CDR3 contains 16 residues. CDR3 amino acids: CASSLEGGAFYEKLFF. The CDR3 DNA reads TGTGCCAGCAGTTTAGAAGGTGGGGCCTTCTACGAAAAACTGTTTTTT. The entire variable domain, with the rest obtained from reference TRBV28 and TRBJ1-4, is as follows: DVKVTQSSRYLVKRTGEKVFLECVQDMDHENMFWYRQDPGLGLRLIYFSYDVKMKEKGDIPEGYSVSREKKERFSLILESASTNQTSMYLCASSLEGGAFYEKLFFGSGTQLSVL.